Sequencing of this T cell receptor (beta chain) was carried out in a study of control samples from healthy donors and cancer patients. Using immunoSEQ multiplex PCR, the repertoire was profiled, and TCRdb retains in-frame clones only, with some absent. The sample shows tens of thousands of clones, 85% to 95% of them seen only once. CDR3 size: 15 residues. V lost 2 bases, J lost 9 bases, and 4 bases stayed unmatched. The germline V gene encodes CDR1 MGHRA and CDR2 YSYEKL. The sample was blood. The receptor was derived from a man aged 30 to 39 in good health. This rearrangement joins TRBV4-1 to TRBJ1-6; 10 bases line up with TRBD1. CDR3: CASSQTGTGVSPLHF. CDR3 nucleotide sequence: TGCGCCAGCAGCCAAACCGGGACAGGGGTTTCACCCCTCCACTTT.